This T cell receptor beta chain was captured by sequencing in a study of T-cell reconstitution after alpha-beta-depleted transplantation in children. The authors prepared the TCRbeta library with unique molecular identifiers. TCRdb re-called the PCR reads through MiXCR, storing one row per CDR3 protein. This sample carries more than 550,000 distinct CDR3 sequences, over 9.5% of them seen once, and the ten largest clones take roughly 4%. This CDR3 comprises 15 residues. V lost 0 bases to trimming and J lost 3 bases; unmatched junction nucleotides: 5. The germline CDR1 and CDR2 sequences are DFQATT and SNEGSKA (reference sequence).

This chain connects TRBV20-1 to TRBJ1-2; TRBD1 matches at 9 bases. This material consisted of PBMCs from the stem cell graft donor, taken from the stem cell graft. The TCR originated in a human donor who donated a stem cell graft to a child with acute myeloid leukemia. The CDR3, as DNA: TGCAGTGCTAGAGATAGGACAGGGGATCACTATGGCTACACCTTC. Protein sequence: CSARDRTGDHYGYTF.